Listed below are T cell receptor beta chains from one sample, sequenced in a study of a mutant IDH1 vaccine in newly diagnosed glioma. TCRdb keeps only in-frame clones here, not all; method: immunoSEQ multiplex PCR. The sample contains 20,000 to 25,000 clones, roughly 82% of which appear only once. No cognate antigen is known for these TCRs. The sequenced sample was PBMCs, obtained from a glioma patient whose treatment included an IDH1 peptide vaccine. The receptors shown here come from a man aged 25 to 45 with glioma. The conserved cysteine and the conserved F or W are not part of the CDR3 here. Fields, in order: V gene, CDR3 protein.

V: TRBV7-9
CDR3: ASRHGTGNTIY

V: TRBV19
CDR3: ASSIEGVNTEAF

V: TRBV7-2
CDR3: ASSPDSFYEQY

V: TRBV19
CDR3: ASSIDWGDTYEQY

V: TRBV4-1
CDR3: ASQAGLGEQPQH

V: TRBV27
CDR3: ASSEQGFGNQPQH

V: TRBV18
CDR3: ASSQTQGYNEQF

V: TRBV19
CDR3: ASSASVGEKLF

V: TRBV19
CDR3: ASSTRTGTEAF

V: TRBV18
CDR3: ASSPELNTEAF

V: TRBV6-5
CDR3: ASTKLDGETQY

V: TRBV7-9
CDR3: ASSRTGNPYEQY

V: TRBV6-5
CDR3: ASTRGNYGYT

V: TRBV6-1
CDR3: ASSENQPQH

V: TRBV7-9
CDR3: ASSLGTTGFGYQPQH

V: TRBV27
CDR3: ASSGFSTTDTQY

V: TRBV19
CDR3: ASSIRGNYGYT

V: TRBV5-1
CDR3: ASKIQGSEKLF

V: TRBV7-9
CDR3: ASSSGQGYYGYT

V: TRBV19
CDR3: ASKLPQAHTGELF

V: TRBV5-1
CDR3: ASSFLSPAYEQY

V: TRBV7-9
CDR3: ASSFDTFNQPQH

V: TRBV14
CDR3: ASSQVQRERNNEQF

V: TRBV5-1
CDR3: ASSLMAGTGGIEAF

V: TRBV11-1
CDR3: ASLTGDEQF

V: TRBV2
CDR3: ASRGTSGSSEQY

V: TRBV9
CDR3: ASSVGLGSTDTQY

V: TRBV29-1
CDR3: SVIRTSGAPQETQY

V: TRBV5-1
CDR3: ASSPGQGPTLETQY

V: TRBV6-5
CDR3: ASQWHTEAF

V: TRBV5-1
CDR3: ASSLGDPWLAQY

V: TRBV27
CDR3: ASSPTGTTGETQY

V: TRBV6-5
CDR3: ASSYRPLNYGYT

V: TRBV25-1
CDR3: ASSELRGSQNTEAF

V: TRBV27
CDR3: ASSPTAWGEQY

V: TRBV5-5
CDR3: ASSPAGESNQPQH

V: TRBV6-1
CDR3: ASSDLPLAEAF